Below are 26 T cell receptor beta chains sequenced from a single sample in a study of cytomegalovirus exposure and HLA in healthy donors. PCR primers comprised 60 Vbeta and 13 Jbeta primers. Sequenced by immunoSEQ multiplex PCR; TCRdb stores in-frame clones only, minus some. The sample carries 85,000 to 120,000 clones, just over 70% recorded once. Sequenced input: PBMCs. Receptors originate from a boy aged 5-17 years in good health and CMV-seronegative.

The CDR3 loop is CASSSIWTSGANTGELFF. The DNA for the CDR3 is TGTGCCAGCAGTTCCATCTGGACTAGCGGAGCGAACACCGGGGAGCTGTTTTTT. V usage is TRBV28 and J usage is TRBJ2-2, with TRBD2 matching 10 bases. Germline V lookup: CDR1 MDHEN, CDR2 SYDVKM. The V segment lost 4 bases and the J segment 0 bases; nucleotides outside the gene matches: 8. The CDR3 is 18 residues long. Using reference TRBV28 and TRBJ2-2 for the parts outside the CDR3, the full variable domain is DVKVTQSSRYLVKRTGEKVFLECVQDMDHENMFWYRQDPGLGLRLIYFSYDVKMKEKGDIPEGYSVSREKKERFSLILESASTNQTSMYLCASSSIWTSGANTGELFFGEGSRLTVL.

This clone turned up a few times. This sample includes further DNA sequences coding for the same CDR3. The chain has TRBV19 and TRBJ1-1, with TRBD1 identical over 9 bases. This CDR3 spans 14 amino acids. The J segment lost 5 bases and the V segment lost 8 bases, leaving 9 bases of the junction unmatched. Looked up from germline, CDR1 is LNHDA and CDR2 is SQIVND (reference sequence). The CDR3 loop is CASSTGQGRTEAFF. The CDR3 nucleotides read TGTGCCAGTTCTACGGGACAGGGAAGAACTGAAGCTTTCTTT.

The V call is TRBV2, the J call TRBJ1-5, with D hard to call. The CDR3 is made up of 13 amino acids. V was pared by 7 bases and J by 4 bases, with 11 bases between. The germline gives CDR1 SNHLY, CDR2 FYNNEI. CDR3 amino acids: CASTSEGNQPQHF. The DNA of the CDR3 is TGTGCCAGCACAAGTGAGGGAAATCAGCCCCAGCATTTT.

This sequence joins TRBV5-1 and TRBJ2-1; D is unclear. This CDR3 contains 15 residues. V was clipped by 0 bases and J by 0 bases, with 7 bases between them. Germline CDR1 SGHRS, CDR2 YFSETQ. CDR3 sequence reads: CASSLERRSYNEQFF. The CDR3 nucleotides are TGCGCCAGCAGCTTGGAGCGACGCTCCTACAATGAGCAGTTCTTC.

The chain links TRBV5-1 to TRBJ1-1; D is unresolved. The V gene's germline CDR1 is SGHRS and CDR2 YFSETQ. Trimming removed 0 bases from V and 3 bases from J, with 12 bases in between. The CDR3 extends over 15 amino acids. The DNA of the CDR3 is TGCGCCAGCAGCTTGGCGGGAGGGTGGGACACTGAAGCTTTCTTT. It yields the protein CASSLAGGWDTEAFF.

The chain links TRBV27 to TRBJ2-7; TRBD2 aligns across 14 bases. V lost 6 bases and J lost 7; bases outside the gene matches: 8. Germline lookup yields CDR1 MNHEY and CDR2 SMNVEV (reference sequence). This CDR3 is built from 15 residues. CDR3 DNA: TGTGCCAGCAGCTCCGGGACTAGCGGGAGAGATGAGCAGTACTTC. The encoded protein is CASSSGTSGRDEQYF.

The chain has TRBV6-5 and TRBJ2-5, with TRBD1 matching 7 bases. This CDR3 has 15 amino acids. Trimming took 7 bases from V and 4 from J; bases not matched to a gene: 12. Germline V gene lookup returns CDR1 MNHEY and CDR2 SVGAGI. As DNA, the CDR3 is TGTGCCAGCACCGATCCGTCGACAGGGATAGAGACCCAGTACTTC. Translated: CASTDPSTGIETQYF.

The rearrangement uses TRBV6-4 and TRBJ1-2, with D perhaps matching TRBD1 (5 bases). Per the germline V gene, CDR1 is MRHNA and CDR2 is SNTAGT. The CDR3 is 16 residues long. Trimming cost V 5 bases and J 5 bases, with 21 bases left between them. CDR3 DNA sequence: TGTGCCAGCAGTCAGGGCAGATCCGGGGGATCATATGGCTACACCTTC. Encoded protein: CASSQGRSGGSYGYTF.

The chain couples TRBV6-5 to TRBJ2-5, with a possible D match to TRBD1 (6 bases). Germline CDR1 and CDR2: MNHEY and SVGAGI. This CDR3 has 14 amino acids. V was pared by 2 bases and J by 5 bases, with 12 bases between. For the CDR3, the DNA is TGTGCCAGCAGTTACAGGGGGTTTGGCGAGACCCAGTACTTC. It translates to CASSYRGFGETQYF.

The CDR3 sequence: CASNAPAGQNTGELFF. CDR3 nucleotide sequence: TGTGCCAGCAATGCGCCAGCGGGGCAGAACACCGGGGAGCTGTTTTTT. The V gene is TRBV28, the J gene TRBJ2-2; the match to TRBD2 covers 7 bases. Germline loops: CDR1 MDHEN, CDR2 SYDVKM. CDR3 length equals 16 residues. V shed 7 bases, J shed 1 base, and the junction held 9 bases outside the gene matches.

The rearrangement links TRBV10-3 to TRBJ2-7, with 8 bases fitting TRBD1. The germline V gene has CDR1 ENHRY and CDR2 SYGVKD. The V gene end was trimmed by 5 bases and the J gene end by 6 bases; junction bases not matched to a gene: 6. CDR3 length equals 13 residues. CDR3 in amino acids: CAISPDREVEQYF. The DNA of the CDR3 is TGTGCCATCAGTCCGGACAGGGAAGTCGAGCAGTACTTC.

The chain employs TRBV2 and TRBJ2-2, with D maybe TRBD1 (5 bases). This CDR3 is 14 amino acids long. Trimming cost V 3 bases and J 4 bases, with 9 bases left between them. CDR1 and CDR2 (germline): SNHLY, FYNNEI. The CDR3 spells CASSETRGTGELFF. The CDR3 DNA reads TGTGCCAGCAGTGAGACAAGGGGCACCGGGGAGCTGTTTTTT.

This rearrangement joins TRBV19 to TRBJ2-3; TRBD1 matches at 9 bases. Unmatched junction bases numbered 5, after V lost 7 bases and J lost 3 bases. This CDR3 contains 14 residues. Per germline, CDR1 LNHDA and CDR2 SQIVND (reference sequence). The DNA of the CDR3 is TGTGCCAGTACCACAGGACAGGGGACAGATACGCAGTATTTT. Its translation: CASTTGQGTDTQYF.

A single count supports this clone. The CDR3 nucleotides read TGTGCCACCAGCAGAACCCCGCCAGGGCTAACTATCTATAATTCACCCCTCCACTTT. It yields the protein CATSRTPPGLTIYNSPLHF. The chain carries TRBV15 and TRBJ1-6, with D possibly TRBD1 on 5 matching bases. This CDR3 comprises 19 residues. The germline V and J ends were trimmed by 2 bases and 3 bases, with 20 bases remaining between them. From germline, CDR1 is LNHNV and CDR2 YYDKDF (reference sequence).

This clone has just a few counts. The V call is TRBV5-4, the J call TRBJ2-1, with a tentative D call TRBD2 (6 bases). The germline gives CDR1 SGHNT, CDR2 YYREEE (reference sequence). The V gene lost 5 bases and the J gene lost 6 bases, with 18 bases spanning the gap. The length of the CDR3 is 15 residues. CDR3 loop: CASRDLGGPLNEQFF. The CDR3 bases are TGTGCCAGCAGGGACCTAGGAGGGCCTCTCAATGAGCAGTTCTTC.

This clone was observed a few times. CDR3 coding DNA: TGTGCCAGCAGTCCAACGACAGGGGGGGACACTGAAGCTTTCTTT. Translation: CASSPTTGGDTEAFF. This chain links TRBV25-1 with TRBJ1-1, with TRBD1 matching 9 bases. The germline gives CDR1 MGHDK, CDR2 SYGVNS. Unmatched junction bases numbered 7, after V lost 5 bases and J lost 3 bases. This CDR3 has 15 amino acids.

The rearrangement joins TRBV30 to TRBJ2-1; the match to TRBD1 covers 7 bases. CDR3 length: 12 amino acids. Germline values: CDR1 GTSNPN, CDR2 SVGIG (reference sequence). Germline trimming cut 1 base from V and 15 bases from J; bases unmatched to any gene: 9. CDR3 loop: CAWSALRTGGFF. The CDR3 DNA follows: TGTGCCTGGAGTGCCCTCCGGACAGGAGGGTTCTTC.

The rearrangement joins TRBV28 to TRBJ1-5; no definite D call. Trimming removed 8 bases from V and 4 bases from J, with 12 bases in between. Germline CDR1 is MDHEN and CDR2 is SYDVKM. The CDR3 has 13 amino acids. This CDR3 is CASGPSGNQPQHF. DNA of the CDR3: TGTGCCAGCGGACCTTCGGGGAATCAGCCCCAGCATTTT.

The CDR3 coding sequence is TGTGCCAGCGGGGCAGGTGGGGAGACCCAGTACTTC. Its translation: CASGAGGETQYF. This sequence joins TRBV6-5 and TRBJ2-5; TRBD1 might be the D (5 bases). The V end was cut by 8 bases, the J end by 5 bases, with 12 bases between. The CDR3 totals 12 residues. The V gene's germline CDR1 is MNHEY and CDR2 SVGAGI.

The CDR3 sequence is CASSTGVLPYEQYF. The CDR3 nucleotides are TGTGCCAGCAGCACAGGGGTCCTACCCTACGAGCAGTACTTC. V gene TRBV11-3 combines with J gene TRBJ2-7, with TRBD1 matching 7 bases. The CDR3 totals 14 residues. From germline, CDR1 is SGHNT and CDR2 YENEEA. Trimming at V came to 5 bases and at J to 2 bases, leaving 6 bases not matched to a gene.

The chain links TRBV28 to TRBJ2-7; possible D gene TRBD2, 5 bases. V was clipped by 7 bases and J by 0 bases, with 13 bases between them. This CDR3 has 14 residues. From germline, CDR1 is MDHEN and CDR2 SYDVKM. CDR3 nucleotide sequence: TGTGCCAGCACCTATAACGGACTCTCCTACGAGCAGTACTTC. It is translated as CASTYNGLSYEQYF.

The gene calls are TRBV7-3 and TRBJ1-2, with unresolved D. V was pared by 1 base and J by 2 bases, with 11 bases between. Per the germline V gene, CDR1 is SGHTA and CDR2 is FQGTGA. The CDR3 has 15 amino acids. The CDR3 loop reads CASSLIGSSNYGYTF. DNA for the CDR3: TGTGCCAGCAGCTTAATCGGTTCAAGCAACTATGGCTACACCTTC.

V gene TRBV30 combines with J gene TRBJ2-2, with a tentative D call TRBD2 (6 bases). CDR3 size: 15 residues. Trimming removed 1 base from V and 4 bases from J, with 13 bases in between. Germline values: CDR1 GTSNPN, CDR2 SVGIG (reference sequence). The CDR3 DNA is TGTGCCTGGAGTGGGGGCGGGAAAGTCACCGGGGAGCTGTTTTTT. Translating it yields CAWSGGGKVTGELFF.

The chain recombines TRBV6-1 with TRBJ1-2, with 7 bases identical to TRBD1. CDR1 MNHNS and CDR2 SASEGT come from the germline V gene. The length of the CDR3 is 11 residues. Trimming took 8 bases from V and 8 from J; bases not matched to a gene: 5. This CDR3 reads CASGQAAGYTF. The CDR3 region has the DNA TGTGCCAGCGGACAGGCGGCGGGCTACACCTTC.

This clone was seen a few times. The chain carries TRBV7-2 and TRBJ1-1; the D is unclear. The CDR3 extends over 13 amino acids. The V end lost 5 bases, the J end lost 2 bases, and 9 bases lay between the germline ends. Germline V gives CDR1 SGHTA, CDR2 FQGNSA. The CDR3 bases are TGTGCCAGCAGCCGAGACATCAACACTGAAGCTTTCTTT. It specifies CASSRDINTEAFF.

This clone was detected once. This sequence joins TRBV7-9 and TRBJ1-1; unclear D gene. V was trimmed by 7 bases and J by 2 bases, leaving 8 bases between them. The CDR3 sequence is 12 residues long. Germline V CDR1 and CDR2: SEHNR, FQNEAQ (reference sequence). CDR3 in DNA: TGTGCCAGCACGAAAGCTAACACTGAAGCTTTCTTT. Amino acid sequence: CASTKANTEAFF.